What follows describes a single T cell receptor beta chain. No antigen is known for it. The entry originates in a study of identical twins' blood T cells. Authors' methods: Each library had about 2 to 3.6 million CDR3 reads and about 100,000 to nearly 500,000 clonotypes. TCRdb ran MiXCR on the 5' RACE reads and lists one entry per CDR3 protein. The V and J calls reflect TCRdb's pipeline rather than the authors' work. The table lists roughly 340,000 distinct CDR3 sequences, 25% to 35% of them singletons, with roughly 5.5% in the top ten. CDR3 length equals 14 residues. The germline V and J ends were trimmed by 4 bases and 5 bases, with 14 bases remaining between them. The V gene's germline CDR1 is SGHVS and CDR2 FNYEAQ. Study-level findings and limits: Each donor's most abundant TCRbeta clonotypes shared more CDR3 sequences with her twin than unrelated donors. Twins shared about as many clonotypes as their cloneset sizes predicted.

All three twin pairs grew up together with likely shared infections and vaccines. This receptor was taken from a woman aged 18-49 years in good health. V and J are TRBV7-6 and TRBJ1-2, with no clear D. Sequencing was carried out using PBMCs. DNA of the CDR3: TGTGCCAGCAGCTCCGGTGGACCTCTGTATGGCTACACCTTC. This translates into CASSSGGPLYGYTF.